The 19 T cell receptor beta chains below come from one sample, sequenced in a study of T cell responses to AZD1222 COVID-19 vaccine. TCRdb keeps only in-frame clones here, not all; method: immunoSEQ multiplex PCR. The data contain around 160,000 clones, approximately 90% of them seen just once; the ten biggest clones take up 5.1%. This material consisted of peripheral blood, taken on day 0 of AZD1222 vaccination. These receptors were collected from an adult in good health.

The J gene is TRBJ1-4, the V gene TRBV5-4; D is undetermined. Trimming removed 7 bases at V and 4 bases at J, with 11 bases between. From germline, CDR1 is SGHNT and CDR2 YYREEE (reference sequence). The CDR3 extends over 13 amino acids. CDR3 amino acids: CASAPNSNEKLFF. CDR3 sequence (DNA): TGTGCCAGCGCCCCTAATAGTAATGAAAAACTGTTTTTT.

This clone was picked up a small number of times. V gene TRBV6-5 combines with J gene TRBJ2-2; D is perhaps TRBD2 (6 bases). Trimming stripped 7 bases from V and 6 bases from J, with 12 bases between. The CDR3 has 13 amino acids. Germline CDR1 is MNHEY and CDR2 is SVGAGI. CDR3 sequence (DNA): TGTGCCAGCACAGGGTGGGAGGCCGGGGAGCTGTTTTTT. Its protein product is CASTGWEAGELFF.

The chain carries TRBV18 and TRBJ1-3; D unresolved. V was cut by 0 bases and J by 0 bases, with 12 bases left in between. Germline CDR1 and CDR2: KGHSH and LQKENI. The CDR3 has 17 residues. The CDR3 loop reads CASSPPNLIRSGNTIYF. CDR3 sequence (DNA): TGTGCCAGCTCACCACCGAATTTAATTCGCTCTGGAAACACCATATATTTT.

The chain employs TRBV7-9 and TRBJ2-1; D remains unclear. V lost 1 base, J lost 6 bases, and 10 bases lay in between. Germline V CDR1 and CDR2: SEHNR, FQNEAQ (reference sequence). The CDR3 has 14 amino acids. The CDR3 sequence: CASSLGPTGNEQFF. CDR3 nucleotides: TGTGCCAGCAGCTTAGGACCCACGGGCAATGAGCAGTTCTTC. The full variable domain, rest sourced from reference TRBV7-9 and TRBJ2-1, is DTGVSQNPRHKITKRGQNVTFRCDPISEHNRLYWYRQTLGQGPEFLTYFQNEAQLEKSRLLSDRFSAERPKGSFSTLEIQRTEQGDSAMYLCASSLGPTGNEQFFGPGTRLTVL.

The chain is built from TRBV23-1 and TRBJ2-3; 7 positions agree with TRBD1. TRBV23-1 is an ORF, with its function uncertain. V was clipped by 1 base and J by 0 bases; unmatched bases: 7. The CDR3 runs 17 residues. The CDR3 coding sequence is TGCGCCAGCAGTCAATTACGGGACAGAACTAGCACAGATACGCAGTATTTT. As protein: CASSQLRDRTSTDTQYF.

The chain combines TRBV25-1 with TRBJ1-1; D is unclear. Trimming stripped 8 bases from V and 11 bases from J, with 18 bases between. Germline CDR1 and CDR2: MGHDK and SYGVNS. The CDR3 has 12 amino acids. CDR3 DNA: TGTGCCAGCGGCGGTTCGGGATCCGCGGCTTTCTTT. Protein sequence: CASGGSGSAAFF.

This CDR3 is CASITRGAEKLFF. The DNA of the CDR3 is TGTGCCAGCATTACCAGAGGGGCCGAAAAACTGTTTTTT. This chain connects TRBV28 to TRBJ1-4, with TRBD1 as a possible D gene (5 bases). The CDR3 runs 13 residues. Trimming cost V 7 bases and J 8 bases, with 14 bases left between them. Germline V gene sequence: CDR1 MDHEN, CDR2 SYDVKM.

V usage is TRBV4-2 and J usage is TRBJ2-7, with 8 positions matching TRBD2. Germline CDR1 is LGHNA and CDR2 is YNFKEQ. With V trimmed by 3 bases and J by 0 bases, 16 bases remained unmatched. CDR3 length equals 19 residues. CDR3 region: CASSHEVPGVAGNSYEQYF. The CDR3 bases are TGTGCCAGCAGCCACGAGGTTCCCGGGGTAGCGGGAAACTCCTACGAGCAGTACTTC.

V and J are TRBV10-2 and TRBJ1-1; 11 bases align to TRBD1. In germline, CDR1 is WSHSY, CDR2 SAAADI. The CDR3 contains 14 residues. V lost 10 bases and J lost 9; bases outside the gene matches: 13. The CDR3 DNA reads as TGCGCCACCCGGGACAGGGGGAGAATCTGGAAAGCTTTCTTT. It specifies CATRDRGRIWKAFF.

The chain joins TRBV7-3 to TRBJ2-7, with 7 bases matching TRBD2. Germline V lookup: CDR1 SGHTA, CDR2 FQGTGA. The CDR3 is 15 residues long. The ends lost 4 bases at V and 4 bases at J; junction bases unmatched: 10. CDR3 loop: CASSSGRGSQYEQYF. The CDR3 DNA sequence: TGTGCCAGCAGCTCAGGGCGCGGGAGTCAATACGAGCAGTACTTC.

This clone was detected only once. The chain employs TRBV2 and TRBJ1-5, with D possibly being TRBD1 (5 bases). The V end was cut by 6 bases, the J end by 6 bases, with 18 bases between. Germline V lookup: CDR1 SNHLY, CDR2 FYNNEI. The CDR3 totals 15 residues. The DNA of the CDR3 is TGTGCCAGCAGGAGGGGAGGAGGGGCGGGTCAGCCCCAGCATTTT. Translation gives CASRRGGGAGQPQHF.

This clone was observed a few times. The chain recombines TRBV9 with TRBJ1-6; D gene uncertain. Germline assignment: CDR1 SGDLS and CDR2 YYNGEE. V dropped 0 bases and J dropped 9 bases, with 7 bases sitting between them. The CDR3 has 13 residues. DNA for the CDR3: TGTGCCAGCAGCGTAGTATACGGTTCACCCCTCCACTTT. This translates into CASSVVYGSPLHF.

V usage is TRBV19 and J usage is TRBJ1-2; 8 nucleotides align to TRBD1. Germline CDR1 and CDR2: LNHDA and SQIVND (reference sequence). The CDR3 contains 16 residues. Trimming cost V 4 bases and J 4 bases; bases outside gene matches: 11. CDR3 region: CASSTPRTGKSYGYTF. In DNA, the CDR3 is TGTGCCAGTAGTACACCTCGGACAGGGAAAAGCTATGGCTACACCTTC. The full variable domain, its missing parts supplied by reference TRBV19 and TRBJ1-2, is DGGITQSPKYLFRKEGQNVTLSCEQNLNHDAMYWYRQDPGQGLRLIYYSQIVNDFQKGDIAEGYSVSREKKESFPLTVTSAQKNPTAFYLCASSTPRTGKSYGYTFGSGTRLTVV.

The genes are TRBV4-3 and TRBJ2-6; D gene uncertain. The germline V gene encodes CDR1 LGHNA and CDR2 YSLEER. This CDR3 is built from 16 residues. V shed 0 bases and J shed 2 bases, with 8 bases lying between them. The CDR3: CASSQEEGAGANVLTF. The CDR3, as DNA: TGCGCCAGCAGCCAAGAAGAAGGCGCTGGGGCCAACGTCCTGACTTTC.

The chain uses TRBV14 and TRBJ2-2, with TRBD2 matching over 7 bases. Germline assignment: CDR1 SGHDN and CDR2 FVKESK. This CDR3 has 15 residues. After removal of 4 bases from V and 6 bases from J, the junction contained 8 bases not matched to a gene. The CDR3 loop is CASSRRLAGSGELFF. The CDR3 DNA sequence: TGTGCCAGCAGCCGGAGGTTAGCGGGCTCCGGGGAGCTGTTTTTT.

The chain employs TRBV4-3 and TRBJ2-3; TRBD2 aligns across 10 bases. The CDR3 has 15 amino acids. From germline, CDR1 is LGHNA and CDR2 YSLEER. Trimming cost V 4 bases and J 1 base; bases outside gene matches: 2. CDR3 protein: CASSLGLAGTDTQYF. In nucleotides, the CDR3 is TGCGCCAGCAGCCTCGGACTAGCGGGCACAGATACGCAGTATTTT.

The CDR3 nucleotides are TGTGCCAGCAGTACGGGGACAGCCGGCTATAGCAATCAGCCCCAGCATTTT. Amino acids: CASSTGTAGYSNQPQHF. The gene calls are TRBV28 and TRBJ1-5, with TRBD1 identical over 7 bases. In germline, CDR1 is MDHEN, CDR2 SYDVKM. The CDR3 is 17 residues long. Trimming at V came to 5 bases and at J to 0 bases, leaving 10 bases not matched to a gene.

The chain combines TRBV27 with TRBJ1-6, with a possible D match to TRBD1 (6 bases). Germline CDR1 is MNHEY and CDR2 is SMNVEV (reference sequence). V was pared by 2 bases and J by 4 bases, with 12 bases between. The CDR3 totals 16 residues. The CDR3 is CASSLNDRSYNSPLHF. Written as DNA, the CDR3 is TGTGCCAGCAGTTTAAACGACAGGAGTTATAATTCACCCCTCCACTTT.

The chain combines TRBV27 with TRBJ1-2; 10 bases line up with TRBD1. V lost 2 bases, J lost 7 bases, and 10 bases stayed unmatched. Germline assignment: CDR1 MNHEY and CDR2 SMNVEV (reference sequence). The CDR3 covers 16 residues. The CDR3 DNA is TGTGCCAGCAGTTTAAGAGCGGGACAGGGGTCGGGTGGCTACACCTTC. Translation: CASSLRAGQGSGGYTF.